These T cell receptor beta chains were read from a single sample in a study of regulatory and conventional T cells in RAG deficiency. Data came from immunoSEQ multiplex PCR; TCRdb stores just in-frame clones and leaves some out. There are fewer than 40,000 clones in the sample; 76% occur only once, and around 3.4% lies in the top ten. These data also featured in a second study, about regulatory T cells.

Sequencing was carried out using CD4+ effector T cells sorted from blood. The receptors shown here come from a human donor in good health. CDR3s include the opening cysteine and the closing phenylalanine or tryptophan. Fields, in order: J gene, V gene, clone size, D gene, CDR3 DNA, CDR3 protein. D genes are given only for firm matches. Where a row states a size, it is once, few, many or the class of an expanded clone; other rows omit it.

>TRBJ2-7|TRBV10-1|NA|NA
TGCGCCAGCAGCCCTACGCCGGGGACCGAGCAGTACTTC
CASSPTPGTEQYF
>TRBJ1-2|TRBV7-8|NA|NA
TGTGCCAGCAGCTTAGGGGGGGGCTTGGGCTACACCTTC
CASSLGGGLGYTF
>TRBJ2-2|TRBV2|NA|NA
TGTGCCAGCGGAACAGGGCCCGACTATGCGAACACCGGGGAGCTGTTTTTT
CASGTGPDYANTGELFF
>TRBJ2-7|TRBV19|NA|NA
TGTGCCAGTAGTCCTCAGAGACAGGTCAGCTCCTACGAGCAGTACTTC
CASSPQRQVSSYEQYF
>TRBJ2-3|TRBV7-6|NA|NA
TGTGCCAGCAGCTTCCCCTACACAGATACGCAGTATTTT
CASSFPYTDTQYF
>TRBJ2-1|TRBV30|NA|NA
TGTGCCTGGAGTATGGGGGGCATTGTAAATGAGCAGTTCTTC
CAWSMGGIVNEQFF
>TRBJ1-6|TRBV7-3|few|NA
TGTGCCAGCAGCTTAGAAGAGTGGTCACCCCTCCACTTT
CASSLEEWSPLHF
>TRBJ2-1|TRBV7-9|NA|TRBD1
TGTGCCAGCAGCTTAGGAGGGACAGTCAACAATGAGCAGTTCTTC
CASSLGGTVNNEQFF
>TRBJ1-4|TRBV11-2|NA|NA
TGTGCCAGCAGCTTAGTGCGGTCGGGAGAAAAACTGTTTTTT
CASSLVRSGEKLFF
>TRBJ1-6|TRBV30|NA|NA
TGTGCCTGGAGTGTACATCTGGGACAAACTGGATCACCCCTCCACTTT
CAWSVHLGQTGSPLHF
>TRBJ1-6|TRBV9|NA|NA
TGTGCCAGCAGCGTAGGAGCCCCGACAGATACTTCACCCCTCCACTTT
CASSVGAPTDTSPLHF
>TRBJ1-2|TRBV5-1|NA|TRBD1
TGCGCCAGCAGCCACCTCGGGACAGACTCCTTCCTTAACTATGGCTACACCTTC
CASSHLGTDSFLNYGYTF
>TRBJ2-7|TRBV7-3|NA|NA
TGTGCCAACTCTACCAGGACCGAGCAGTACTTC
CANSTRTEQYF
>TRBJ2-1|TRBV23-1|once|NA
TGCGCCAGCAGTCAATCACTTATCAGAGGGGTCAGCTCCTACAATGAGCAGTTCTTC
CASSQSLIRGVSSYNEQFF
>TRBJ1-4|TRBV2|few|TRBD1
TGTGCCAGCATGCAAGACAGGGTTGGGGAAAAACTGTTTTTT
CASMQDRVGEKLFF
>TRBJ2-3|TRBV9|NA|TRBD2
TGTGCCAGCAGCGTAGAGCCTAGCGGGGGGGCACCAGATACGCAGTATTTT
CASSVEPSGGAPDTQYF
>TRBJ2-3|TRBV5-1|NA|TRBD2
TGCGCCAGCAGCCCGGGACTAGAAGATACGCAGTATTTT
CASSPGLEDTQYF
>TRBJ2-3|TRBV18|NA|TRBD1
TGTGCCAGCTCACCACGGCAGGGGGCAAGAGATACGCAGTATTTT
CASSPRQGARDTQYF
>TRBJ2-5|TRBV5-4|few|NA
TGTGCCAGCAGTTGGGCTAGCACCCAAGAGACCCAGTACTTC
CASSWASTQETQYF
>TRBJ2-1|TRBV7-9|NA|NA
TGTGCCAGCAGCTTAGATGCAGGGACCTACAATGAGCAGTTCTTC
CASSLDAGTYNEQFF
>TRBJ1-5|TRBV5-4|NA|TRBD1
TGTGCCTATGGGACAGGGTCGGGCAATCAGCCCCAGCATTTT
CAYGTGSGNQPQHF
>TRBJ2-3|TRBV7-3|NA|NA
TGTGCCAGCAGCTCGACACGCACAGATACGCAGTATTTT
CASSSTRTDTQYF
>TRBJ2-3|TRBV30|NA|NA
TGTGCCTGGAGTGTAAAACGCCATACGCAGTATTTT
CAWSVKRHTQYF
>TRBJ2-5|TRBV7-6|NA|TRBD1
TGTGCCAGCAGCAATGACAGGGGCAGGGGGGAGACCCAGTACTTC
CASSNDRGRGETQYF
>TRBJ1-3|TRBV19|NA|TRBD1
TGTGCCAGTAGTAAGGGGGCTCCCCCCTCTGGAAACACCATATATTTT
CASSKGAPPSGNTIYF
>TRBJ2-3|TRBV14|NA|TRBD2
TGTGCCAGCAGCCAAAGGCTAGCGGGGAGCACAGATACGCAGTATTTT
CASSQRLAGSTDTQYF
>TRBJ1-3|TRBV19|NA|TRBD1
TGTGCCAGTAGTATTGAGGGGGCAAACACCATATATTTT
CASSIEGANTIYF
>TRBJ1-5|TRBV28|NA|NA
TGTGCCAGCAGTTTGGGGGGGAGGGGCAATCAGCCCCAGCATTTT
CASSLGGRGNQPQHF
>TRBJ1-2|TRBV6-5|NA|TRBD1
TGTGCCAGCAGTCCACCTGGGACAGGCTATGGCTACACCTTC
CASSPPGTGYGYTF
>TRBJ2-7|TRBV6-5|few|NA
TGTGCCAGCGGGACACCGGGACGGGGGCGGAATTGGCAGTACTTC
CASGTPGRGRNWQYF
>TRBJ1-2|TRBV15|NA|NA
TGTGCCACCAGCAGAGCCTCAGGCTATGGCTACACCTTC
CATSRASGYGYTF
>TRBJ2-6|TRBV11-2|NA|NA
TGTGCCAGCAGCTCCACCCCTGGCTCTGGGGCCAACGTCCTGACTTTC
CASSSTPGSGANVLTF
>TRBJ2-1|TRBV19|few|TRBD2
TGTGCCAGTACCCGGGGGGGCCAATCTTACAATGAGCAGTTCTTC
CASTRGGQSYNEQFF